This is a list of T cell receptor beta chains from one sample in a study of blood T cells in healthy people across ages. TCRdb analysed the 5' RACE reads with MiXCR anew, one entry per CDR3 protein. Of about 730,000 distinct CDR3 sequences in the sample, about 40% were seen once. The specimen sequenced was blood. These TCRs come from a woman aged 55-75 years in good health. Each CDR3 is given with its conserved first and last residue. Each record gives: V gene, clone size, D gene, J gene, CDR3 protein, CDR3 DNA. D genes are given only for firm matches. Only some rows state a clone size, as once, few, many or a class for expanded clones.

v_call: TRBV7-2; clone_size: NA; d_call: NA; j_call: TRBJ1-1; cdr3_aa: CASSQAYSSTEAFF; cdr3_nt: TGTGCCAGCAGCCAGGCCTACTCCAGCACTGAAGCTTTCTTT
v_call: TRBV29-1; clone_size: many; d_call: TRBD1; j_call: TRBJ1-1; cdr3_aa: CSSFRGLMNTEAFF; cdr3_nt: TGCAGTTCGTTCAGGGGGCTCATGAACACTGAAGCTTTCTTT
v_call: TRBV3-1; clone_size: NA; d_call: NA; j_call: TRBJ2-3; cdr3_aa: CASSQVGKRTDTQYF; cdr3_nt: TGTGCCAGCAGCCAAGTAGGGAAACGCACAGATACGCAGTATTTT
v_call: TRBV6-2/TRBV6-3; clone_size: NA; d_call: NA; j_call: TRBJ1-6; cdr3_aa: CASSYPGTHRGELHF; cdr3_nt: TGTGCCAGCAGTTACCCCGGGACCCATAGGGGGGAACTCCACTTT
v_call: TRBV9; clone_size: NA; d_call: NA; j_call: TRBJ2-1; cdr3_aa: CASSVVPGRATDNEQFF; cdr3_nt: TGTGCCAGCAGCGTAGTCCCGGGCCGGGCTACAGACAATGAGCAGTTCTTC
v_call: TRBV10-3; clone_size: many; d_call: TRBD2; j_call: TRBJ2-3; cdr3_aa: CAISPGLAGNTDTQYF; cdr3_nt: TGTGCCATCAGTCCGGGACTAGCGGGGAACACAGATACGCAGTATTTT
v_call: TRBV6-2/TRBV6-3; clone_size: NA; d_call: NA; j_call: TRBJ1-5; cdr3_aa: CASSGTFSNQPQHF; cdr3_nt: TGTGCCAGCAGTGGGACATTTAGCAATCAGCCCCAGCATTTT
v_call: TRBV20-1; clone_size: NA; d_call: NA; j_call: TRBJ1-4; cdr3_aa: CSAPAPATNEKLFF; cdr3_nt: TGCAGTGCTCCAGCACCAGCAACTAATGAAAAACTGTTTTTT
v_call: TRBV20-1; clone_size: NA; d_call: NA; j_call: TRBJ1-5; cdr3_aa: CSVSHSNQPQHF; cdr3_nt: TGCAGTGTTAGCCATAGCAATCAGCCCCAGCATTTT
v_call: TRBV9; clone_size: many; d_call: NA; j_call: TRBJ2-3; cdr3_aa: CASSVENTQYF; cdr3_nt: TGTGCCAGCAGCGTAGAAAATACGCAGTATTTT
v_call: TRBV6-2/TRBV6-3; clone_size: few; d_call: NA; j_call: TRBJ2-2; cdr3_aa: CASSYGAGELFF; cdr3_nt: TGTGCCAGCAGTTACGGAGCTGGGGAGCTGTTTTTT
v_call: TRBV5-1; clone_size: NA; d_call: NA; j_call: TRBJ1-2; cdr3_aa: CASSLEGQPNYGYTF; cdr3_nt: TGCGCCAGCAGCTTGGAGGGACAACCTAACTATGGCTACACCTTC
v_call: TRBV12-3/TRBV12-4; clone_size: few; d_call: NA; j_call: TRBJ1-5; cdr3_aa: CASTKGDSPQHF; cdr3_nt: TGTGCCAGCACCAAAGGGGACTCTCCCCAGCATTTT
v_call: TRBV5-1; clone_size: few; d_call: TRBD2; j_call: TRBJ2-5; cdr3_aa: CASSLVERGDQETQYF; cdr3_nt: TGCGCCAGCAGCTTGGTTGAGCGGGGGGACCAAGAGACCCAGTACTTC
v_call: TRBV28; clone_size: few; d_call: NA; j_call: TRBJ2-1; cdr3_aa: CASSLLSQGQFF; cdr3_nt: TGTGCCAGCAGTTTACTGTCGCAGGGTCAGTTCTTC
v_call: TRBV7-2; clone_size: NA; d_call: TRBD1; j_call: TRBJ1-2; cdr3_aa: CASSSRQGLHQEDYGYTF; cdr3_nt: TGTGCCAGCAGCAGTAGACAGGGTCTACATCAAGAGGACTATGGCTACACCTTC
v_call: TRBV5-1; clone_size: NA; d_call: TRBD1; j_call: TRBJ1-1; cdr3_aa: CASSLEGQGVAFF; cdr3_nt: TGCGCCAGCAGCTTGGAAGGACAGGGAGTTGCTTTCTTT
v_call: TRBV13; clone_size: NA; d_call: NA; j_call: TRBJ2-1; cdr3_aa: CASSSPDLLIHNEQFF; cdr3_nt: TGTGCCAGCAGCTCTCCAGACCTGCTCATTCATAATGAGCAGTTCTTC
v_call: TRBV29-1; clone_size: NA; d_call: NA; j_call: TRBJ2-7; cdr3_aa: CSVAGSYNEQYF; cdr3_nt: TGCAGCGTGGCGGGATCATACAATGAGCAGTACTTC
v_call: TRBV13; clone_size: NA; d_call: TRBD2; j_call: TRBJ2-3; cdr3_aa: CASSLGRTSGPRADTQYF; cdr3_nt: TGTGCCAGCAGCTTAGGACGGACTAGCGGACCGAGGGCCGATACGCAGTATTTT
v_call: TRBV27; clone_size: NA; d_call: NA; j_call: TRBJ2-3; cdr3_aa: CASSPLAPEQYF; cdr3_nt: TGTGCCAGCAGTCCCTTGGCCCCGGAGCAGTATTTT
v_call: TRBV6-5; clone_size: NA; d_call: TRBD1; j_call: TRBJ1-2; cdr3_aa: CASRSPGQGDYGYTF; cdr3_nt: TGTGCCAGCAGGTCGCCGGGACAGGGGGACTATGGCTACACCTTC
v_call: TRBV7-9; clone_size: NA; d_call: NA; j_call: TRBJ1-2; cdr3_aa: CASSPVTYGYTF; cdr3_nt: TGTGCCAGCAGCCCCGTTACTTATGGCTACACCTTC
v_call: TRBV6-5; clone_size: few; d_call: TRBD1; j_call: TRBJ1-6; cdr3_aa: CASSFGQANSPLHF; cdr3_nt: TGTGCCAGCAGTTTTGGACAGGCGAATTCACCCCTCCACTTT
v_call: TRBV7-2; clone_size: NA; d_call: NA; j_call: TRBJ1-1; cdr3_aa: CASSLTCEAFF; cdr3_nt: TGTGCCAGCAGCTTAACCTGTGAAGCTTTCTTT
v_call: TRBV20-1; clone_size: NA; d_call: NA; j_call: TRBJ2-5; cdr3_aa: CSVQRGTQYF; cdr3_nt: TGCAGTGTACAACGTGGGACCCAGTACTTC
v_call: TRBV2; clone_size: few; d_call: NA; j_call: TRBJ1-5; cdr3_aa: CASSEDQGRVKAQHF; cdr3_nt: TGTGCCAGCAGTGAAGATCAGGGGCGGGTAAAGGCCCAGCATTTT
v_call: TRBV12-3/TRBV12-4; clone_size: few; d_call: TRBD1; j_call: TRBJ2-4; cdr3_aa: CASSSTGRTKNIQYF; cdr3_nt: TGTGCCAGCAGTTCGACAGGGAGAACCAAAAACATTCAGTACTTC
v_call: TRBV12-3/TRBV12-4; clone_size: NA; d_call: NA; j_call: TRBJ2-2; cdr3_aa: CASSFVTRHSGELFF; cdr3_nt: TGCGCCAGCAGTTTTGTCACCCGGCATTCCGGGGAGCTGTTTTTT
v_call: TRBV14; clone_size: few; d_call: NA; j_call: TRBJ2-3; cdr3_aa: CASSHSGVAGTDTQYF; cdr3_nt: TGTGCCAGCAGCCACTCTGGGGTGGCCGGCACAGATACGCAGTATTTT
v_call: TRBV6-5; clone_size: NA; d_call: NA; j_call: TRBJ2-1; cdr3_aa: CASSSGLLNEQFF; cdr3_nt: TGTGCCAGCAGTTCCGGGCTACTTAATGAGCAGTTCTTC
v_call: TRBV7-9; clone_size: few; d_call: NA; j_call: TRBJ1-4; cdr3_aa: CASSPRREINEKLFF; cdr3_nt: TGTGCCAGCAGCCCCCGACGGGAGATTAATGAAAAACTGTTTTTT
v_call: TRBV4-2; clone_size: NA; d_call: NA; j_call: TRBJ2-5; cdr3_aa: CASSQEERGETQYF; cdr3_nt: TGTGCCAGCAGCCAAGAGGAGAGGGGAGAGACCCAGTACTTC
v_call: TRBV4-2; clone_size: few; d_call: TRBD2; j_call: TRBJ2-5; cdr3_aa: CASSQAPTSGGLPQETQYF; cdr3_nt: TGTGCCAGCAGCCAAGCCCCGACTAGCGGGGGGCTCCCCCAAGAGACCCAGTACTTC
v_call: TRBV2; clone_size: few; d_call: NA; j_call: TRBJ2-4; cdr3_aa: CASSEDGTKKNIQYF; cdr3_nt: TGTGCCAGCAGTGAGGACGGGACCAAGAAAAACATTCAGTACTTC
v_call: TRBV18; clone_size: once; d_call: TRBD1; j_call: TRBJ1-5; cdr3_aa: CAGGRGGDQPQHF; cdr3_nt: TGTGCCGGTGGTAGAGGGGGCGATCAGCCCCAGCATTTT
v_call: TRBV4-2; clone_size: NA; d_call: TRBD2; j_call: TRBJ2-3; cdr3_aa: CASSPWTSGSDTQYF; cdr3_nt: TGTGCCAGCAGCCCCTGGACTAGCGGGAGTGATACGCAGTATTTT
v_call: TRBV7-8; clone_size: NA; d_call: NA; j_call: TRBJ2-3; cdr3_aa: CASSLIQARADTQYF; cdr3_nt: TGTGCCAGCAGCTTAATACAGGCACGGGCAGATACGCAGTATTTT
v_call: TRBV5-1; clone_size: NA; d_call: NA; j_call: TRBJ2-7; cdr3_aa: CASSLGQGGTYEQYF; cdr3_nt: TGCGCCAGCAGCTTGGGGCAGGGGGGGACCTACGAGCAGTACTTC
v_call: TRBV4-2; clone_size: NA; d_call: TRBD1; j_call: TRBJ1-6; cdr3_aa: CASSKGTGSDSPLHF; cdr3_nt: TGTGCCAGCAGCAAAGGGACAGGGTCCGATTCACCCCTCCACTTT
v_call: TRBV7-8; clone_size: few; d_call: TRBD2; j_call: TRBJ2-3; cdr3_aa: CASSSRLAGARDTQYF; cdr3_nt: TGTGCCAGCAGCTCCAGACTAGCGGGGGCTCGGGATACGCAGTATTTT
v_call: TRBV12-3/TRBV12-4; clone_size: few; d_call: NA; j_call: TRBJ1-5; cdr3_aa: CASSRTKGYTGNQPQHF; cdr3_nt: TGTGCCAGCAGCCGAACTAAGGGGTACACCGGCAATCAGCCCCAGCATTTT
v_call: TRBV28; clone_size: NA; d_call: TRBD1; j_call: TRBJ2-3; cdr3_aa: CASGMTGGGTDTQYF; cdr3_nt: TGTGCCAGCGGGATGACAGGGGGAGGCACAGATACGCAGTATTTT
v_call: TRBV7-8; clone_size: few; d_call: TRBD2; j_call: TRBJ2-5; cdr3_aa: CASRPIWTSGIGVQETQYF; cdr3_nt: TGTGCCAGCAGACCTATTTGGACTAGCGGGATAGGGGTCCAAGAGACCCAGTACTTC
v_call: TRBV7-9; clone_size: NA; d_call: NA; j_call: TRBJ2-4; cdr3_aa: CASSSPGAAKSIQYF; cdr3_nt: TGTGCCAGCAGCTCACCCGGGGCCGCCAAAAGCATTCAGTACTTC
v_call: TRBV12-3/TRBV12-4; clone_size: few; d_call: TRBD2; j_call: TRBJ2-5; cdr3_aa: CASSPGLAGGQGETQYF; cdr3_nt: TGTGCCAGCAGCCCTGGACTAGCGGGGGGCCAGGGGGAGACCCAGTACTTC
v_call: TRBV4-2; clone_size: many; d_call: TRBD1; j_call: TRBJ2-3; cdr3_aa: CASSQDGTGRTDTQYF; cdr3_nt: TGTGCCAGCAGCCAGGATGGGACAGGGCGAACAGATACGCAGTATTTT
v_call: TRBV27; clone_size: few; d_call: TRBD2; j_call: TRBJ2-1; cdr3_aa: CASSFGGGVYEQFF; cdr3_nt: TGTGCCAGCAGTTTCGGGGGGGGCGTTTATGAGCAGTTCTTC
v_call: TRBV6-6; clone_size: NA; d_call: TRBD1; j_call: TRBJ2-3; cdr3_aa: CASTSQGASTDTQYF; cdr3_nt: TGTGCCAGCACTTCACAGGGGGCGAGCACAGATACGCAGTATTTT
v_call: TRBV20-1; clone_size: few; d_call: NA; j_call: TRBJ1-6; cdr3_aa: CSAADASSYNSPLHF; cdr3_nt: TGCAGTGCGGCGGACGCCAGCTCCTATAATTCACCCCTCCACTTT
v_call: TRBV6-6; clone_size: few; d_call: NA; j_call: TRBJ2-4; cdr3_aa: CASSQGHKQYF; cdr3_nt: TGTGCCAGCAGTCAGGGGCACAAGCAGTACTTC
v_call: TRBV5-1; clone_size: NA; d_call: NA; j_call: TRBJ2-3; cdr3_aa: CASSAKTGGVGTDTQYF; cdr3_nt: TGCGCCAGCAGCGCGAAGACTGGAGGAGTCGGCACAGATACGCAGTATTTT